This T cell receptor (beta chain) originates from a study of CD8 T cells in Susac syndrome. Healthy donors served as age- and sex-matched controls. This CDR3 spans 15 amino acids. Trimming cost V 6 bases and J 12 bases; bases outside gene matches: 17. With random hexamers, roughly 0.45 to 1 ug RNA was reverse transcribed. The immunoSEQ assay covered 54 Vbeta and 13 Jbeta segments for CDR3. TCRdb used MiXCR to reprocess the immunoSEQ multiplex PCR reads, holding one entry per CDR3 protein. The data show 150,000 to 200,000 distinct CDR3 sequences, 90% to 95% seen once. The chain is built from TRBV12-3 or TRBV12-4 and TRBJ2-1, with 7 bases matching TRBD1. The sequenced material came from CD4+ T cells from PBMCs. This receptor was obtained from a human donor in good health. The CDR3 reads CASRERGLSGNLQFF. CDR3 bases: TGTGCCAGCAGGGAGAGGGGGCTTTCGGGCAATTTGCAGTTCTTC.